This T cell receptor beta chain was profiled in a study of T cell responses to AZD1222 COVID-19 vaccine. Study results and caveats: Repertoire collection took place solely once the T cell response had peaked. AZD1222 recipients seropositive at baseline numbered only six.

Of note for this clone: Antigen specificity is unknown.

Only in-frame clones appear in the TCRdb table, and some are missing; sequencing was by immunoSEQ multiplex PCR. This table holds some 140,000 clones, about nine tenths found once. Germline CDR1 KGHSH, CDR2 LQKENI. Losses at the gene ends were 7 bases for V and 8 bases for J; bases not matched to a gene: 6. The CDR3 totals 14 residues. This chain joins TRBV18 and TRBJ1-6, with 9 nucleotides matching TRBD1. The sample here was peripheral blood, taken 28 days after the second AZD1222 dose. The TCR originated in an adult who received the AZD1222 COVID-19 vaccine. The CDR3 nucleotides read TGTGCCAGCTTAGCACAGGGGGCTGATTCACCCCTCCACTTT. This translates into CASLAQGADSPLHF.